Listed below are T cell receptor beta chains from one sample, sequenced in a study of cutaneous CD30+ T cell lymphoproliferative disorder and hepatitis E. The table came from immunoSEQ multiplex PCR; TCRdb's copy has only in-frame clones and leaves some out. The data hold roughly 510 clones, with 84% observed a single time. The sequencing input was liver tissue. Every receptor here comes from a human donor with a cutaneous T cell lymphoproliferative disorder associated with hepatitis E virus. Each CDR3 is given with its conserved first and last residue. A D gene is named only where the DNA matches it firmly. The size of a clone is reported for some rows only, either as once, few or many, or as a class for expanded clones.

clone_size: once; cdr3_length: 16; j_call: TRBJ2-7; d_call: -; v_call: TRBV6-5; cdr3_aa: CASSYSGPYLDYEQYF; cdr3_nt: TGTGCCAGCAGTTACTCCGGCCCTTACCTAGACTACGAGCAGTACTTC
clone_size: -; cdr3_length: 16; j_call: TRBJ2-1; d_call: -; v_call: TRBV7-2; cdr3_aa: CASSLGWGLSYNEQFF; cdr3_nt: TGTGCCAGCAGCTTAGGCTGGGGACTCTCCTACAATGAGCAGTTCTTC
clone_size: -; cdr3_length: 13; j_call: TRBJ1-2; d_call: -; v_call: TRBV2; cdr3_aa: CASRPDTESGYTF; cdr3_nt: TGTGCCAGCAGGCCGGACACGGAAAGCGGCTACACCTTC
clone_size: once; cdr3_length: 16; j_call: TRBJ1-2; d_call: TRBD1; v_call: TRBV7-2; cdr3_aa: CASSPNTGGLSDGYTF; cdr3_nt: TGTGCCAGCAGCCCTAATACAGGGGGCTTATCGGATGGCTACACCTTC
clone_size: -; cdr3_length: 12; j_call: TRBJ2-7; d_call: -; v_call: TRBV27; cdr3_aa: CASSSPSYEQYF; cdr3_nt: TGTGCCAGCAGTTCCCCTAGCTACGAGCAGTACTTC
clone_size: -; cdr3_length: 15; j_call: TRBJ1-2; d_call: -; v_call: TRBV28; cdr3_aa: CASRGSLGTGDGYTF; cdr3_nt: TGTGCCAGCAGGGGCTCCCTCGGGACGGGTGATGGCTACACCTTC
clone_size: -; cdr3_length: 13; j_call: TRBJ2-2; d_call: TRBD2; v_call: TRBV27; cdr3_aa: CASGLAMNGELFF; cdr3_nt: TGTGCCAGCGGACTAGCAATGAACGGGGAGCTGTTTTTT
clone_size: -; cdr3_length: 13; j_call: TRBJ2-2; d_call: -; v_call: TRBV7-2; cdr3_aa: CASSTQEGGELFF; cdr3_nt: TGTGCCAGCAGCACCCAGGAGGGAGGGGAGCTGTTTTTT
clone_size: -; cdr3_length: 10; j_call: TRBJ1-1; d_call: -; v_call: TRBV21-1; cdr3_aa: CASIRTEAFF; cdr3_nt: TGTGCCAGCATTCGCACTGAAGCTTTCTTT
clone_size: -; cdr3_length: 15; j_call: TRBJ2-7; d_call: -; v_call: TRBV5-1; cdr3_aa: CASSLGGTPAYEQYF; cdr3_nt: TGCGCCAGCAGCTTGGGCGGGACACCGGCCTACGAGCAGTACTTC
clone_size: -; cdr3_length: 14; j_call: TRBJ1-5; d_call: -; v_call: TRBV28; cdr3_aa: CASHAGVLNQPQHF; cdr3_nt: TGTGCCAGCCACGCCGGCGTACTCAATCAGCCCCAGCATTTT